This T cell receptor (beta chain) appears in the sequencing data of a study of beta chain features in type 1 diabetes. Note on this clone: Antigen: not known.

Expressed TCRB transcripts got sequenced, as all isolated RNA was reverse transcribed. About 3.57 million reads were obtained on average from naive, central memory and regulatory T cell samples. Clones were read by immunoSEQ multiplex PCR, and TCRdb kept only the in-frame ones, dropping some. Among about 350,000 clones listed, around a fifth were seen once. Study-wide results and limits: Equally in patients and controls, PCR might preferentially amplify shorter templates. It was among patients, rather than healthy donors, that naive, central memory and Treg TCRB repertoires appeared more similar.

Central memory, naive, regulatory and stem cell-like memory CD4+ cells were sorted by CD45RO/CCR7/CD25/CD127/CD95/CD27. This receptor was obtained from a woman aged 18-35 years in good health. Material: naive CD4+ T cells from blood.

CDR3 nucleotides: TGTGCCAGCAGCGAAGGAGGGGGGGTCGGGATCTACGAGCAGTACTTC. This translates into CASSEGGGVGIYEQYF. The gene calls are TRBV9 and TRBJ2-7; D is possibly TRBD2 (7 bases). V was pared by 3 bases and J by 3 bases, with 19 bases between. This CDR3 spans 16 amino acids. The germline V gene has CDR1 SGDLS and CDR2 YYNGEE.